The text below deals with one TCR beta chain. The record originates from a study of control samples from healthy donors and cancer patients. The length of the CDR3 is 14 residues. The V and J ends lost 5 bases and 7 bases, in that order; junction bases with no gene match: 6. From germline, CDR1 is KGHSH and CDR2 LQKENI. Here immunoSEQ multiplex PCR was the method, and the copy in TCRdb shows in-frame clones only, minus some. The table lists about 150,000 clones, approximately 96% of them singletons. The sample comprised blood. The chain uses TRBV18 and TRBJ2-7; TRBD1 agrees at 12 bases. This clonotype was sampled from a man aged 40-49 years in good health. CDR3 protein: CASSRGQGAKEQYF. The CDR3 nucleotides read TGTGCCAGCTCAAGGGGACAGGGGGCCAAAGAGCAGTACTTC.